This T cell receptor (beta chain) was sequenced during a study of T cell repertoires in cytomegalovirus infection. This clonotype was observed at least ten times. The antigen is unknown. V lost 7 bases and J lost 4; bases outside the gene matches: 8. The CDR3 totals 16 residues. Germline CDR1 SEHNR, CDR2 FQNEAQ (reference sequence). TCRdb reanalysed the reads using MiXCR and keeps one entry per CDR3 protein. The sample has around 800,000 distinct CDR3 sequences; 32% are singletons. The sample consisted of cultured CD8+ T cells from PBMCs, taken from culture after CMV antigen stimulation. The chain carries TRBV7-9 and TRBJ2-1; 12 nucleotides agree with TRBD2. The origin of this receptor is a human donor in good health (CMV status not recorded). Some clones in this sample may be carry-over from other donors' samples. CDR3 coding DNA: TGTGCCAGCACTCCAACTAGCGGGGGGATGTACAATGAGCAGTTCTTC. This encodes CASTPTSGGMYNEQFF.